This is a list of T cell receptor beta chains from one sample in a study of T cells in Graves' hyperthyroidism and ophthalmopathy. TCRdb fed the multiplex PCR reads into MiXCR, producing one record per CDR3 protein. The data show around 600,000 distinct CDR3 sequences, approximately 15% seen once. Sequencing was performed on blood. All receptors come from a woman under 30 with Graves' ophthalmopathy. CDR3s include the opening cysteine and the closing phenylalanine or tryptophan. The order of the fields is V gene, D gene, clone size, J gene, CDR3 protein, CDR3 DNA. The D gene is left open where the match is weak. The size field is filled for only some rows; it gives once, few, many or a size class.

>TRBV10-3|TRBD1|few|TRBJ2-3
CAISPPGQGAGADTQYF
TGTGCCATCAGTCCTCCGGGACAGGGGGCGGGTGCAGATACGCAGTATTTT
>TRBV6-5|NA|NA|TRBJ2-1
CASSYGNNEQFF
TGTGCCAGCAGTTACGGGAATAATGAGCAGTTCTTC
>TRBV6-1|NA|many|TRBJ2-7
CASSERRPSYEQYF
TGTGCCAGCAGTGAAAGGCGGCCGTCCTACGAGCAGTACTTC
>TRBV7-2|TRBD2|many|TRBJ2-3
CASSLASSGRRADTQYF
TGTGCCAGCAGCTTAGCCTCTAGCGGGAGAAGGGCAGATACGCAGTATTTT
>TRBV27|NA|NA|TRBJ2-3
CASSLYPAADRLADTQYF
TGTGCCAGCAGTTTATACCCAGCTGCGGACAGACTAGCAGATACGCAGTATTTT
>TRBV7-2|NA|many|TRBJ2-4
CASSNPTGENIQYF
TGTGCCAGCAGCAATCCGACTGGGGAAAACATTCAGTACTTC
>TRBV4-2|NA|many|TRBJ1-2
CASSQVTRGDGYTF
TGTGCCAGCAGCCAAGTAACCAGGGGAGATGGCTACACCTTC
>TRBV7-6|NA|NA|TRBJ1-5
CASPTGQSNQPQHF
TGTGCCAGCCCTACGGGGCAAAGCAATCAGCCCCAGCATTTT
>TRBV19|NA|NA|TRBJ2-1
CASSMAVRTLNEQFF
TGTGCCAGTAGTATGGCCGTTAGGACTCTTAATGAGCAGTTCTTC
>TRBV19|NA|NA|TRBJ1-5
CASSGSGANQPQHF
TGTGCCAGTAGTGGGTCAGGGGCCAATCAGCCCCAGCATTTT
>TRBV20-1|TRBD2|NA|TRBJ2-3
CSARDRSRELFDTQYF
TGCAGTGCTAGAGATCGTTCGCGGGAGTTATTTGATACGCAGTATTTT
>TRBV27|TRBD1|once|TRBJ1-2
CASSWTGGALLSYGYTF
TGTGCCAGCAGTTGGACAGGGGGCGCGCTCTTATCTTATGGCTACACCTTC
>TRBV15|TRBD2|NA|TRBJ2-7
CATSLAGGGGGLAVGEIYEQYF
TGTGCCACCAGTTTAGCGGGAGGGGGGGGGGGACTAGCGGTAGGAGAAATCTACGAGCAGTACTTC
>TRBV6-2/TRBV6-3|NA|many|TRBJ2-2
CASSSLMEGRSGELFF
TGTGCCAGCAGCTCGTTGATGGAGGGGAGATCCGGGGAGCTGTTTTTT
>TRBV3-1|TRBD1|NA|TRBJ1-5
CASSSGTVNHQPQHF
TGTGCCAGCAGCTCCGGGACAGTTAACCATCAGCCCCAGCATTTT
>TRBV5-1|NA|many|TRBJ2-7
CASSSDPYEQYF
TGCGCCAGCAGCTCGGACCCCTACGAGCAGTACTTC
>TRBV5-4|TRBD1|few|TRBJ2-2
CASSSAGGIAGELFF
TGTGCCAGCAGCTCCGCAGGGGGAATAGCCGGGGAGCTGTTTTTT
>TRBV28|TRBD2|many|TRBJ2-5
CASSLEPAGVGETQYF
TGTGCCAGCAGTTTAGAACCAGCGGGAGTGGGGGAGACCCAGTACTTC
>TRBV12-5|NA|many|TRBJ2-7
CASGFRVGGEQYF
TGTGCTAGTGGCTTCAGGGTAGGGGGCGAGCAGTACTTC
>TRBV3-1|NA|many|TRBJ2-5
CASRPGPVGETQYF
TGTGCCAGCAGGCCAGGGCCAGTGGGAGAGACCCAGTACTTC
>TRBV12-3/TRBV12-4|TRBD2|many|TRBJ2-1
CASRLGVGRDPNEQFF
TGTGCCAGCAGGCTGGGAGTGGGGAGGGACCCCAATGAGCAGTTCTTC
>TRBV29-1|TRBD2|NA|TRBJ2-3
CSVQSGSRDTQYF
TGCAGCGTTCAAAGCGGGAGTCGGGATACGCAGTATTTT
>TRBV12-3/TRBV12-4|TRBD1|many|TRBJ2-1
CASSFRQGMGEQFF
TGTGCCAGCAGTTTCAGACAGGGGATGGGTGAGCAGTTCTTC
>TRBV6-2/TRBV6-3|TRBD2|few|TRBJ2-5
CASSSGLAPGGQVQYF
TGTGCCAGCAGTTCCGGACTAGCTCCGGGGGGGCAGGTCCAGTACTTC
>TRBV5-4|NA|NA|TRBJ1-6
CASSTGHDNSPLHF
TGTGCCAGCAGCACGGGACACGATAATTCACCCCTCCACTTT
>TRBV9|NA|NA|TRBJ2-1
CASSERGSDDEQFF
TGTGCCAGCAGCGAGAGGGGCTCGGACGATGAGCAGTTCTTC
>TRBV9|NA|NA|TRBJ2-5
CASSAGGLRETQYF
TGTGCCAGCAGCGCAGGGGGACTTCGGGAGACCCAGTACTTC
>TRBV19|NA|NA|TRBJ1-4
CASSSGARTNEKLFF
TGTGCCAGTAGTAGCGGGGCCAGAACTAATGAAAAACTGTTTTTT
>TRBV20-1|NA|NA|TRBJ1-1
CSAEGGGASTEAFF
TGCAGTGCCGAAGGCGGGGGCGCGAGCACTGAAGCTTTCTTT
>TRBV7-2|TRBD2|many|TRBJ2-3
CASSTRLAGSTDTQYF
TGTGCCAGCAGCACCCGACTAGCGGGTAGCACAGATACGCAGTATTTT
>TRBV20-1|TRBD1|few|TRBJ2-3
CSARAGPGTGADTQYF
TGCAGTGCTAGGGCCGGTCCCGGGACAGGGGCAGATACGCAGTATTTT
>TRBV7-2|NA|many|TRBJ1-5
CASSLAPNQPQHF
TGTGCCAGCAGCTTAGCACCTAATCAGCCCCAGCATTTT
>TRBV7-8|NA|NA|TRBJ2-1
CASSLAVGEFTVHSYEQFF
TGTGCCAGCAGCTTAGCGGTGGGTGAGTTTACTGTTCACTCCTACGAGCAGTTCTTC
>TRBV6-1|TRBD2|many|TRBJ2-7
CASRTPGLASNEQYF
TGTGCCAGCAGAACCCCGGGACTAGCGTCCAACGAGCAGTACTTC
>TRBV12-3/TRBV12-4|TRBD1|NA|TRBJ2-1
CASSVGQGGTRQFF
TGTGCCAGCAGTGTGGGACAGGGGGGGACGAGGCAGTTCTTC
>TRBV28|TRBD2|many|TRBJ2-1
CASNTPLAGGAEQFF
TGTGCCAGCAACACACCCTTAGCGGGAGGGGCTGAGCAGTTCTTC
>TRBV9|TRBD2|few|TRBJ2-2
CASSVFGGGELFF
TGTGCCAGCAGCGTTTTCGGGGGGGGGGAGCTGTTTTTT
>TRBV6-5|NA|few|TRBJ1-5
CASSYSNHQPQHF
TGTGCCAGCAGTTACTCCAATCATCAGCCCCAGCATTTT